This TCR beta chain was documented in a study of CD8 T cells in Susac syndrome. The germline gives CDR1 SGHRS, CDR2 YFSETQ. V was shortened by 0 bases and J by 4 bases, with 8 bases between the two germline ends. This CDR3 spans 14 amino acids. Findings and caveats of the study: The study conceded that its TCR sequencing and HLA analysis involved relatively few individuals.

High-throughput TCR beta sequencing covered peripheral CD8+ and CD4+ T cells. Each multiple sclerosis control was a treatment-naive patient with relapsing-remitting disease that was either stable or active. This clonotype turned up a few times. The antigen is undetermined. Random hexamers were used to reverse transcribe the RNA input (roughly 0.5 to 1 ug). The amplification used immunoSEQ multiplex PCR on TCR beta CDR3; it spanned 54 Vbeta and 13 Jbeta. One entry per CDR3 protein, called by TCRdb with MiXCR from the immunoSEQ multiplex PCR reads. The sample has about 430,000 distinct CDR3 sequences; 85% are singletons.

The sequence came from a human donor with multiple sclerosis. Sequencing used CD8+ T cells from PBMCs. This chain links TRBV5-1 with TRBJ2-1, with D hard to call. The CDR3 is CASSLVGIYNEQFF. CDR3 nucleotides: TGCGCCAGCAGCTTGGTAGGAATATACAATGAGCAGTTCTTC.